This T cell receptor (beta chain) was sequenced during a study of shared clonotypes between healthy human individuals. The CDR3 contains 16 residues. V dropped 2 bases and J dropped 6 bases, with 18 bases sitting between them. The V gene's germline CDR1 is MNHEY and CDR2 SMNVEV (reference sequence). Profiled with immunoSEQ multiplex PCR; TCRdb holds only in-frame clones, not every one. The table has fewer than 3 million clones, around 92% seen once; the top ten hold 0.3% to 0.45%. Sequenced input: naive CD4+ T cells from PBMCs. Noted subset: CD45RA+ positively selected. The sequence came from a man between 18 and 29 years old in good health. Some clones in this sample may be carry-over from other donors' samples. This rearrangement joins TRBV27 to TRBJ2-3, with a possible D match to TRBD1 (5 bases). The CDR3 coding sequence is TGTGCCAGCAGTTTACGGACACCTAGGGTATCGGATACGCAGTATTTT. This sequence encodes CASSLRTPRVSDTQYF.